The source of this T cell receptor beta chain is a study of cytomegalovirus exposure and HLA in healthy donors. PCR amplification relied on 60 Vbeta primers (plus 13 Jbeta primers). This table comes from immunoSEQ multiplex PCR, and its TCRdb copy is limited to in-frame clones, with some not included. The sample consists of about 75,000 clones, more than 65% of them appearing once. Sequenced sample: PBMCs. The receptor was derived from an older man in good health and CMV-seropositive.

Written as DNA, the CDR3 is TGTGCCAGCAGCAATCTAGCGGGGGACTTCACAGATACGCAGTATTTT. Translated: CASSNLAGDFTDTQYF. This rearrangement joins TRBV21-1 to TRBJ2-3; TRBD2, the D gene given by the table, was not confirmed from the DNA. TRBV21-1 is an annotated pseudogene. CDR3 length: 16 residues.